This entry is about one TCR beta chain. Its antigen remains unknown. Original handling: Sequence data from immunoSEQ were junction-only and lacked quality scores; consequently, filtering differed. Measured with immunoSEQ multiplex PCR; TCRdb has only the in-frame clones, and not every one. D and trimming were read from the DNA, whereas the V and J calls and clone size are those reported in that table. The data show about 1.9 million clones, 85% to 95% seen once. Germline V CDR1 and CDR2: SGHRS, YFSETQ. The trim removed 3 bases at V and 5 bases at J, leaving 4 bases unmatched. This CDR3 is 15 amino acids long. The data derive from a study of shared clonotypes between healthy human individuals. General study results and limits: Of the naive CD4 clonotypes, about 5% were shared across several donors. Despite large depth, sorted-subset datasets appeared incompletely sequenced.

It was CD45RO-negative cells, positively selected for CCR7, that made up naive CD8 cells, with terminally differentiated effector memory CD45RA+ cells excluded. Sequencing input: naive CD8+ T cells from PBMCs. The V gene is TRBV5-1, the J gene TRBJ2-2; TRBD2 aligns across 10 bases. The sequence came from a man aged 18 to 30 in good health. Some clones in this sample may be carry-over from other donors' samples. DNA for the CDR3: TGCGCCAGCAGCTCCCTAGCGGGAGAAACCGGGGAGCTGTTTTTT. It specifies CASSSLAGETGELFF.